What follows is one T cell receptor (beta chain) and its context. Germline V gives CDR1 SGHKS, CDR2 YYEKEE (reference sequence). V was pared by 0 bases and J by 0 bases, with 15 bases between. The CDR3 is 18 residues long. The data are from a study of shared clonotypes between healthy human individuals. A deep-level run was used for the assay. This table comes from immunoSEQ multiplex PCR, and its TCRdb copy is limited to in-frame clones, with some not included. This table has about 490,000 clones, 81% appearing once. This TCR was sampled from a woman aged 40 to 49 in good health. Some clones in this sample may be carry-over from other donors' samples. The sequenced sample was PBMCs. The chain carries TRBV5-5 and TRBJ1-4; D is uncertain. Written as DNA, the CDR3 is TGTGCCAGCAGCTTGGCACAGTCTGGAGCTGCAACTAATGAAAAACTGTTTTTT. This encodes CASSLAQSGAATNEKLFF.